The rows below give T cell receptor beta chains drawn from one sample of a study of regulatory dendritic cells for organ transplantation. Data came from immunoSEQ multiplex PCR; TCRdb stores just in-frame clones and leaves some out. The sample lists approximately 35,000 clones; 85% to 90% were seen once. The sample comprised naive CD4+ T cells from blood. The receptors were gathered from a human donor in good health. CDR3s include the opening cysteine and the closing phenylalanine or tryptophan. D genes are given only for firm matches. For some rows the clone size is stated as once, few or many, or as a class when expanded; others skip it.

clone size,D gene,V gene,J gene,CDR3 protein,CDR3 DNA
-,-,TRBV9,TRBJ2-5,CASSVSPGRETQYF,TGTGCCAGCAGCGTATCGCCGGGTCGAGAGACCCAGTACTTC
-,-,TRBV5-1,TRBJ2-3,CASARQESTDTQYF,TGCGCCAGCGCCCGGCAGGAGAGCACAGATACGCAGTATTTT
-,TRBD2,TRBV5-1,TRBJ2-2,CASSRPRGVAGSNTGELFF,TGCGCCAGCAGCCGACCCCGTGGGGTAGCGGGTTCGAACACCGGGGAGCTGTTTTTT
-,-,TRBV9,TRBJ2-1,CASSVLGGQGNEQFF,TGTGCCAGCAGCGTTTTGGGCGGGCAAGGAAATGAGCAGTTCTTC
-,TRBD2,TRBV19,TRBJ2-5,CASSNLAGAGETQYF,TGTGCCAGTAGTAATCTAGCGGGAGCGGGAGAGACCCAGTACTTC
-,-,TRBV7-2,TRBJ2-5,CASSLTEGTQYF,TGTGCCAGCAGCTTAACAGAGGGGACCCAGTACTTC
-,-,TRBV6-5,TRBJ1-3,CASSYLRDIGNTIYF,TGTGCCAGCAGTTACTTACGGGACATTGGAAACACCATATATTTT
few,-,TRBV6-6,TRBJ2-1,CASSPHTQQTYNEQFF,TGTGCCAGCAGTCCTCACACACAGCAGACTTACAATGAGCAGTTCTTC
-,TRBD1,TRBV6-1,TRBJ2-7,CASRTGPILF,TGTGCCAGCAGGACAGGGCCTATCCTCTTC
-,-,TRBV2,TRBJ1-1,CASSALPDGAFF,TGTGCCAGCAGTGCCCTCCCCGATGGGGCTTTCTTT
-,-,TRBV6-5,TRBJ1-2,CASSYSPGLPYGYTF,TGTGCCAGCAGTTACTCTCCGGGACTCCCCTATGGCTACACCTTC
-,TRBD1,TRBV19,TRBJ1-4,CASSLPTGEEKLFF,TGTGCCAGTAGTCTCCCGACAGGGGAGGAAAAACTGTTTTTT